A single sample is the source of the 12 T cell receptor beta chains below, sequenced in a study of T cell responses to AZD1222 COVID-19 vaccine (dated by TCRdb to about 2021). What this sample's time point label stands for: baseline before first vaccination. The library was obtained by the immunoSEQ multiplex PCR assay. This is the immuneACCESS table as TCRdb keeps it, with only in-frame sequences that have V and J called. A part of the clones is gone; compared with another copy, unresolved V genes explain less than half, and the rest is unexplained. The sample data list 54,000 or so clones, and around nine tenths of these were observed just once. Jointly, the top ten make up 14% to 15% of the sample. The sample consisted of peripheral blood, taken on day 0 of AZD1222 vaccination. The receptors come from an adult in good health.

The genes are TRBV7-9 and TRBJ1-2; D call uncertain. Germline assignment: CDR1 SEHNR and CDR2 FQNEAQ (reference sequence). With 3 bases removed from V and 6 bases from J, the gap between germline ends came to 8 bases. The CDR3 is made up of 12 amino acids. The CDR3 sequence is CASSFVADGYTF. CDR3 DNA sequence: TGTGCCAGCAGCTTCGTAGCAGATGGCTACACCTTC.

The chain has TRBV7-8 and TRBJ1-6; unclear D gene. The length of the CDR3 is 14 residues. CDR1 is SGHVS, CDR2 FQNEAQ, per germline. Trimming removed 5 bases from V and 5 bases from J, with 10 bases in between. The CDR3 coding sequence is TGTGCCAGCAGCCCCGAGTCAAATAATTCACCCCTCCACTTT. This translates into CASSPESNNSPLHF.

CDR3 protein: CASAYTNTEAFF. The CDR3 DNA reads as TGTGCCAGCGCCTATACGAACACTGAAGCTTTCTTT. The rearrangement joins TRBV18 to TRBJ1-1; D is unresolved. Trimming took 8 bases from V and 1 from J, leaving 8 bases between them. This CDR3 contains 12 residues. Germline CDR1 is KGHSH and CDR2 is LQKENI. Together with reference TRBV18 and TRBJ1-1, the CDR3 gives the full variable domain: NAGVMQNPRHLVRRRGQEARLRCSPMKGHSHVYWYRQLPEEGLKFMVYLQKENIIDESGMPKERFSAEFPKEGPSILRIQQVVRGDSAAYFCASAYTNTEAFFGQGTRLTVV.

The chain uses TRBV24-1 and TRBJ1-1; D may be TRBD1 (5 bases). Trimming removed 4 bases at V and 1 base at J, with 9 bases between. In germline, CDR1 is KGHDR, CDR2 SFDVKD. This CDR3 comprises 14 residues. CDR3 region: CATSEGGENTEAFF. The CDR3 nucleotides are TGTGCCACCAGTGAGGGGGGGGAGAACACTGAAGCTTTCTTT.

In this sample, this clone turned up once. The V gene is TRBV19, the J gene TRBJ1-3, with D hard to call. V was cut by 5 bases and J by 0 bases, with 20 bases left in between. The germline CDR1 and CDR2 sequences are LNHDA and SQIVND (reference sequence). The CDR3 runs 18 residues. CDR3 amino acids: CASSPFGFTTSSGNTIYF. CDR3 bases: TGTGCCAGTAGTCCCTTCGGATTCACAACGAGCTCTGGAAACACCATATATTTT.

The V call is TRBV3-1 (or the pseudogene TRBV3-2), the J call TRBJ1-6, with 8 bases aligning to TRBD1. V lost 4 bases, J lost 4 bases, and 6 bases stayed unmatched. Looked up from germline, CDR1 is LGHDT and CDR2 is YNNKEL (reference sequence). The CDR3 is 16 residues long. The CDR3: CASSLRGTGYNSPLHF. For the CDR3, the DNA is TGTGCCAGCAGCCTGAGGGGGACAGGATATAATTCACCCCTCCACTTT.

This chain uses TRBV10-3 with TRBJ2-6; D gene unclear. This CDR3 spans 14 amino acids. With 6 bases removed from V and 0 bases from J, the gap between germline ends came to 6 bases. Per germline, CDR1 ENHRY and CDR2 SYGVKD. The CDR3 loop is CAISQLSGANVLTF. The CDR3, as DNA: TGTGCCATCAGCCAACTCTCTGGGGCCAACGTCCTGACTTTC.

CDR3 DNA sequence: TGTGCCAGCTCACCACCGGTTTGGGACAGTATGAATCAGCCCCAGCATTTT. This gives the protein CASSPPVWDSMNQPQHF. This chain links TRBV18 with TRBJ1-5, with TRBD1 matching 7 bases. Trimming took 0 bases from V and 4 from J; bases not matched to a gene: 9. Germline V gene sequence: CDR1 KGHSH, CDR2 LQKENI. CDR3 size: 17 residues.

This chain uses TRBV19 with TRBJ1-5, with 7 bases matching TRBD1. Germline CDR1 LNHDA, CDR2 SQIVND (reference sequence). V shed 5 bases and J 8 bases; nucleotides not matched to a gene: 9. This CDR3 contains 14 residues. The CDR3 DNA reads as TGTGCCAGTAGTGAGGGGGCGGGATCTGAGCCCCAGCATTTT. This gives the protein CASSEGAGSEPQHF. The whole variable domain, filled in from reference TRBV19 and TRBJ1-5, reads DGGITQSPKYLFRKEGQNVTLSCEQNLNHDAMYWYRQDPGQGLRLIYYSQIVNDFQKGDIAEGYSVSREKKESFPLTVTSAQKNPTAFYLCASSEGAGSEPQHFGDGTRLSIL.

The rearrangement joins TRBV5-6 to TRBJ1-4; 7 nucleotides match TRBD1. This CDR3 has 15 amino acids. CDR1 is SGHDT, CDR2 YYEEEE, per germline. Losses at the gene ends were 4 bases for V and 0 bases for J; bases not matched to a gene: 3. The CDR3 coding sequence is TGTGCCAGCAGCCAGGGACAGACAACTAATGAAAAACTGTTTTTT. Protein product: CASSQGQTTNEKLFF.

This chain connects TRBV21-1 to TRBJ2-1; whether TRBD2, the table's D call, matches the DNA was not checked. TRBV21-1 is annotated as a pseudogene. The CDR3 length is 15 residues. The CDR3 loop reads CASSKLATAYNEQFF. The CDR3 DNA reads as TGTGCCAGCAGCAAACTAGCCACCGCCTACAATGAGCAGTTCTTC.

This chain uses TRBV5-1 with TRBJ2-7; D remains ambiguous. Germline assignment: CDR1 SGHRS and CDR2 YFSETQ. V gave up 2 bases and J gave up 3 bases, with 6 bases separating them. This CDR3 region has 12 residues. CDR3 in DNA: TGCGCCAGCAGCTTTCTAGGCTACGAGCAGTACTTC. It is translated as CASSFLGYEQYF.